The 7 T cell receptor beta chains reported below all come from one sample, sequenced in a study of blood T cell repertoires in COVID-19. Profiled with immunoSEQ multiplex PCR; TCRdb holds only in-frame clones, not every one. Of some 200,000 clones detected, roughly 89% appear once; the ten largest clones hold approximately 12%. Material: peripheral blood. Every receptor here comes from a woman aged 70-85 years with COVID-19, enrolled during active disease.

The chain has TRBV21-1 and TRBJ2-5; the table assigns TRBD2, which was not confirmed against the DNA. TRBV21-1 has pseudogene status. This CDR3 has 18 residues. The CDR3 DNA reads TGTGCCAGCAGCAAAGCTGGGTGGTGGGAGGGCCTTACGGAGACCCAGTACTTC. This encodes CASSKAGWWEGLTETQYF.

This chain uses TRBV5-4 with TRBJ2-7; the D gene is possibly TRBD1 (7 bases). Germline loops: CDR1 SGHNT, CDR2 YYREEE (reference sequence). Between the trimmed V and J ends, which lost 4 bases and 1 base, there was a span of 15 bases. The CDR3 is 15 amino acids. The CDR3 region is CASSLGPGGSYEQYF. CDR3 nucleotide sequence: TGTGCCAGCAGCCTCGGTCCAGGGGGGTCCTACGAGCAGTACTTC. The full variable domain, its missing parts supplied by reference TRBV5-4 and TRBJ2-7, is ETGVTQSPTHLIKTRGQQVTLRCSSQSGHNTVSWYQQALGQGPQFIFQYYREEENGRGNFPPRFSGLQFPNYSSELNVNALELDDSALYLCASSLGPGGSYEQYFGPGTRLTVT.

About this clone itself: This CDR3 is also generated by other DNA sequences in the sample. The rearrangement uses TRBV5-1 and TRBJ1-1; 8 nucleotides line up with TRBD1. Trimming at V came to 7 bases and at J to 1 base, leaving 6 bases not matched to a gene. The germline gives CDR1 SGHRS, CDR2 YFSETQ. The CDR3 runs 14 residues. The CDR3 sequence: CASSSGTGNTEAFF. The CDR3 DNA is TGCGCCAGCTCATCCGGGACAGGGAACACTGAAGCTTTCTTT.

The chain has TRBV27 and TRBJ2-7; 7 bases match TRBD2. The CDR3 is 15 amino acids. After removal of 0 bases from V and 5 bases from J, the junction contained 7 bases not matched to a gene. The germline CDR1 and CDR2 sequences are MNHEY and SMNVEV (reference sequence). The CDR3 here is CASSLSRGRHNEQYF. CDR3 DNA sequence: TGTGCCAGCAGTTTATCGCGGGGGAGGCACAACGAGCAGTACTTC.

CDR3 DNA: TGTGCCAGCAGCGTAACAGACAACACTGAAGCTTTCTTT. Residues: CASSVTDNTEAFF. The J gene is TRBJ1-1, the V gene TRBV9; D is uncertain. V dropped 1 base and J dropped 2 bases, with 6 bases sitting between them. Germline V gives CDR1 SGDLS, CDR2 YYNGEE. CDR3 length: 13 residues.

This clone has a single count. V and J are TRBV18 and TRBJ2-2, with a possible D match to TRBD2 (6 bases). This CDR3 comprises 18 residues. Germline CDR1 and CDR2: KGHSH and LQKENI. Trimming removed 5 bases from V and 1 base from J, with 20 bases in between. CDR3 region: CASSTIPFGDWNTGELFF. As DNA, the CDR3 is TGTGCCAGCTCAACAATCCCCTTCGGGGACTGGAACACCGGGGAGCTGTTTTTT.

The CDR3 DNA reads TGTGCCAGCAGTAGAAGGGGATCTGGCTACACCTTC. Its translation is CASSRRGSGYTF. This sequence joins TRBV6-4 and TRBJ1-2; tentatively, D is TRBD1 (5 bases). The CDR3 spans 12 residues. The germline V gene has CDR1 MRHNA and CDR2 SNTAGT. V was shortened by 5 bases and J by 7 bases, with 11 bases between the two germline ends.